This record covers a single T cell receptor (beta chain). The entry originates in a study of blood T cell repertoires in COVID-19. Repertoires were generated with immunoSEQ multiplex PCR, while TCRdb's copy carries only in-frame clones and drops some. The data contain 110,000 or so clones, about four fifths of them singletons. What was sequenced was peripheral blood. The clonotype comes from a human donor in a cohort sampled during active COVID-19.

Written as DNA, the CDR3 is TGTGCCAGCAGCTTATCTAGCGGGGGTTGGGGTGAGCAGTTCTTC. Its translation: CASSLSSGGWGEQFF. This chain uses TRBV7-2 with TRBJ2-1; TRBD2 matches at 10 bases. Germline V CDR1 and CDR2: SGHTA, FQGNSA. The CDR3 has 15 residues. With 2 bases clipped from V and 9 bases from J, the junction kept 7 bases outside the gene matches.